This TCR beta chain was recovered during a study of T cell repertoires in cytomegalovirus infection (dated by TCRdb to between 2018 and 2021). Regarding the research as a whole: Donor HLA type was relevant to the analysis, as public TCR beta signatures indicated carriage of CMV infection together with the matching HLA type.

This clonotype was found many times. It lacks a known antigen. It has no much larger one-base neighbor in the sample; base qualities were not kept. Results the study describes overall, beyond this receptor: The ex vivo response was dominated by HLA-C-restricted CMV-specific TCR beta clonotypes, which also provided the single most frequent clonotype in two of eight donors. In both this cohort and an independent cohort of 352 donors, the cumulative frequency of public TCR beta family members distinguished carriers of CMV infection plus the relevant HLA type.

TCRdb records Illumina HiSeq 1500 as the sequencer. The raw public reads went through TCRdb reprocessing: fastp at Q25, MiXCR clone calling, in-frame beta chains kept. Merged by CDR3 protein, the rows form single entries marked with the most common genes and DNA. This sample has about 230,000 distinct CDR3 sequences in its table, and roughly 22% of those were observed once. The ten largest make up roughly 18% of the sample. This receptor was identified in a human donor in good health (CMV status not recorded). Some clones in this sample may be carry-over from other donors' samples. Source material: CD8+ T cells from PBMCs.

The nucleotide sequence reads as follows: TGTGCCAGCAGCTTACAGGGGGGGAACACTGAAGCTTTCTTT. This translates into CASSLQGGNTEAFF. The chain couples TRBV7-6 to TRBJ1-1; TRBD1 fits 7 bases in the junction. Including cysteine and phenylalanine, the CDR3 has 14 amino acids. Just the 42-base CDR3 DNA is kept, in frame starting at base 1. Trimming leaves V shorter by 2 bases and J shorter by 1 base, with the junction holding 1 base beyond the gene matches. CDR1 SGHVS and CDR2 FNYEAQ are derived from the germline V gene. The CDR3, completed at both ends by the reference TRBV7-6 and TRBJ1-1 genes, gives the full variable domain GAGVSQSPRYKVTKRGQDVALRCDPISGHVSLYWYRQALGQGPEFLTYFNYEAQQDKSGLPNDRFSAERPEGSISTLTIQRTEQRDSAMYRCASSLQGGNTEAFFGQGTRLTVV.